This T cell receptor (beta chain) was identified during a study of blood T cell repertoires in COVID-19 (dated by TCRdb to the early 2020s). Some background on the complete study: Samples covering the acute and convalescent phases of COVID-19 were provided by collaborators in the United States, Italy and Spain. The dataset comprised deeply sampled blood TCRbeta repertoires from subjects exposed to, actively infected with, or recovered from COVID-19. Where available, HLA class I and class II types were obtained from metadata supplied by the sample provider rather than from assay-based typing. The sample metadata nearly always contained a de-identified subject ID, COVID-19 status, age in years and sex. A freely available public database, intended as a resource for researchers studying the immune response to SARS-CoV-2, is where the repertoires were released. Samples came from the ongoing ImmuneRACE study (first 160 participants) plus 1,254 subjects from 6 global collaborators. The material from the prospective study consisted of cDNA or gDNA derived from T cells, B-cell-depleted T cells, or PBMCs.

Participants in the prospective study were aged 18 to 89 years, lived in under 30 United States geographic areas, and enrolled through a virtual design. Cohort assignment in the prospective study relied on participant-reported clinical history from a screening survey and a study questionnaire. Exposed participants were defined as having been in contact with someone with a PCR-confirmed or clinician-diagnosed COVID-19 case within 2 weeks of study entry. Mobile phlebotomists in the prospective study collected whole blood, serum and a nasopharyngeal or oropharyngeal swab from every participant. Over an approximately 2-month period, participants in the prospective study had the option of providing additional blood draws and questionnaires. Before DNA extraction, blood samples from the prospective study were shipped at room temperature or frozen. TCRbeta CDR3 regions were amplified from genomic DNA by means of the immunoSEQ Assay, a bias-controlled multiplex PCR. Processing in the source paper ran as follows. The number of nucleated cells in each sample was estimated by amplification of reference gene primers within the assay. Sequence reads were collapsed and filtered to measure the absolute abundance of every unique TCRbeta CDR3 rearrangement. For each sample, productive Simpson clonality was calculated as the square root of Simpson's diversity index across productive rearrangements. Imported from immuneACCESS, the table was reduced by TCRdb to in-frame sequences with V and J called. These copies leave out some clones; in studies compared against another copy, an unresolved V gene accounts for under half, and the cause of the remainder is not known. That table furnishes V, J and clone size, whereas the DNA furnished D and trimming. The sample table contains around 400,000 clones; only one count was recorded for around nine tenths of them. The ten largest clones represent roughly 1.4% of the sample.

Results and caveats for the whole study, not just this receptor: The quantity of clinical and demographic metadata differed by source and by participant and was supplied without curation.

This clone was observed once. Which antigen it targets is not known. Per-base quality was not reported, and no clone a single base away is much larger than it. V and J are trimmed by 2 bases and 2 bases, and the gene matches miss 9 bases of the junction. The cysteine opens and the phenylalanine closes a CDR3 of 17 amino acids. Only CDR3 DNA is held: 51 bases, read in frame from base 1. From the germline V gene, CDR1 is SGHVS and CDR2 is FQNEAQ. The receptor comes from a woman aged 18 to 35 who had been exposed to COVID-19. The sample was PBMCs or T cells enriched from blood (not recorded which). In this chain, TRBV7-8 is recombined with TRBJ2-5, with 9 bases in between that match TRBD2. The DNA reads TGTGCCAGCAGCTTAAGTGGCGGGAGGGCCAGGCAAGAGACCCAGTACTTC. It translates to CASSLSGGRARQETQYF.